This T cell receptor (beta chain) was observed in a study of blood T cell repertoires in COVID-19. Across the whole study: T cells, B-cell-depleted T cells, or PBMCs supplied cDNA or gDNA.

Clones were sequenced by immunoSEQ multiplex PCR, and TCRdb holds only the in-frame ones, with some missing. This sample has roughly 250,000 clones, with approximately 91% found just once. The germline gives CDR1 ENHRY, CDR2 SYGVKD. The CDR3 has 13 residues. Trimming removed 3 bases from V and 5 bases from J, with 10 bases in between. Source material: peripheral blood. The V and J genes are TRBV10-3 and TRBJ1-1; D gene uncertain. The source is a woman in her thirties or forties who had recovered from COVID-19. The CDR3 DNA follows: TGTGCCATCAGTGATGGGTGGAGGACTGAAGCTTTCTTT. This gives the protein CAISDGWRTEAFF.